The T cell receptor (beta chain) described here comes from a study of cytomegalovirus exposure and HLA in healthy donors. The CDR3 is 14 amino acids. Germline CDR1 reads PRHDT; CDR2 reads FYEKMQ (reference sequence). The V end lost 1 base, the J end lost 4 bases, and 5 bases lay between the germline ends. A remark on this clone: The target antigen is unknown.

General study results and limits: TCR beta V- and J-gene trimming, according to a later analysis, was linked to a missense DCLRE1C variant. Association with HLA alleles at 0.05 false discovery rate was found for about 17,000 TCR beta sequences in a later analysis.

The PCR employed 60 Vbeta primers together with 13 Jbeta primers. Original analysis: Roughly 10 million shared chains were among some 75 million unique TCR beta chains counted in a later analysis. Assay: immunoSEQ multiplex PCR; the TCRdb copy retains only in-frame clones and omits some. The V and J calls and clone size are taken from that table; D and trimming were inferred from the DNA. The sample records about 130,000 clones, over 80% being singletons. The receptor comes from a boy aged 10-17 years in good health and CMV-seronegative. Sequenced sample: PBMCs. The V gene is TRBV13, the J gene TRBJ1-6; D call uncertain. This CDR3 reads CASSLVQYNSPLHF. CDR3 sequence (DNA): TGTGCCAGCAGCTTAGTGCAGTATAATTCACCCCTCCACTTT.